This record concerns one T cell receptor beta chain sequence. These data come from a study of control samples from healthy donors and cancer patients. The assay was immunoSEQ multiplex PCR, and TCRdb's table has in-frame clones only and misses some. The sample includes 80,000 or so clones, 85% to 90% of them seen just once. V was cut by 2 bases and J by 4 bases, with 9 bases left in between. The length of the CDR3 is 14 residues. Germline assignment: CDR1 SNHLY and CDR2 FYNNEI. The source of this sequence is a man aged 50-60 years in good health. The rearrangement uses TRBV2 and TRBJ1-5; D remains unclear. Material for sequencing was blood. The CDR3 spells CASSEHFQNQPQHF. CDR3 coding DNA: TGTGCCAGCAGTGAACACTTTCAAAATCAGCCCCAGCATTTT. Supplemented by reference TRBV2 and TRBJ1-5, the full variable domain reads EPEVTQTPSHQVTQMGQEVILRCVPISNHLYFYWYRQILGQKVEFLVSFYNNEISEKSEIFDDQFSVERPDGSNFTLKIRSTKLEDSAMYFCASSEHFQNQPQHFGDGTRLSIL.